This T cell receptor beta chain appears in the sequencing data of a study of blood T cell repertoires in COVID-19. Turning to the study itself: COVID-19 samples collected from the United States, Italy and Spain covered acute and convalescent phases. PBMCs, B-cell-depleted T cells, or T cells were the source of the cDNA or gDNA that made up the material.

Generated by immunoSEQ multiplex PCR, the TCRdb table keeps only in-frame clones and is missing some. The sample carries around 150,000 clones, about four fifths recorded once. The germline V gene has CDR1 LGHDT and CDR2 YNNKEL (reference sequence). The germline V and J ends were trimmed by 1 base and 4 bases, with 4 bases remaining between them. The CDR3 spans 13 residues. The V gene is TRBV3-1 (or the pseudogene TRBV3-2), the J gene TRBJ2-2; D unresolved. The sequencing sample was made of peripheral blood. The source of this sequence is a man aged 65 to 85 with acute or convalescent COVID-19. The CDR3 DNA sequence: TGTGCCAGCAGCCAAGGGGCCACCGGGGAGCTGTTTTTT. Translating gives CASSQGATGELFF.